The sequence of this T cell receptor beta chain was determined in a study of blood T cell repertoires in COVID-19. In the original analysis: Estimation of nucleated cell counts was performed using reference gene primer amplification. Profiled with immunoSEQ multiplex PCR; TCRdb holds only in-frame clones, not every one. V and J calls plus clone size are reproduced from that table; the DNA served to infer D and trimming. The data hold tens of thousands of clones, with around 90% observed a single time. This CDR3 has 17 amino acids. The junction had 6 bases not matched to a gene; V was cut back by 1 base and J by 3 bases. From germline, CDR1 is LGHNA and CDR2 YSLEER.

The gene calls are TRBV4-3 and TRBJ2-1; TRBD2 matches 10 bases. The sequencing input was peripheral blood. The source is a man aged 60 to 69 with acute or convalescent COVID-19. CDR3 bases: TGCGCCAGCAGCCAAGTCCTTTCTAGCGGGAGCTACAATGAGCAGTTCTTC. It specifies CASSQVLSSGSYNEQFF.